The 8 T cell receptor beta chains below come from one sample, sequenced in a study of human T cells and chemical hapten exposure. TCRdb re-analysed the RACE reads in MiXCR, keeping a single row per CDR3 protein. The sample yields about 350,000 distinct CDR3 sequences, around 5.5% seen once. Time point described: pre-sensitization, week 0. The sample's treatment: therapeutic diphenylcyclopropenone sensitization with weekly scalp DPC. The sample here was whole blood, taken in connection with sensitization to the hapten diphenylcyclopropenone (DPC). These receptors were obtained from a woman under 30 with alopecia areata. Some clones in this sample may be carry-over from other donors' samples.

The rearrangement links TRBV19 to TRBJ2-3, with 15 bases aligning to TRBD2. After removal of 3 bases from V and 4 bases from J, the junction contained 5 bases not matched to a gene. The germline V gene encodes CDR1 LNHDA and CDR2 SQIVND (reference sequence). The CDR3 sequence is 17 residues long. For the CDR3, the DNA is TGTGCCAGTAGTATCGGACTAGCGGGGGGGCCTTCAGATACGCAGTATTTT. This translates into CASSIGLAGGPSDTQYF.

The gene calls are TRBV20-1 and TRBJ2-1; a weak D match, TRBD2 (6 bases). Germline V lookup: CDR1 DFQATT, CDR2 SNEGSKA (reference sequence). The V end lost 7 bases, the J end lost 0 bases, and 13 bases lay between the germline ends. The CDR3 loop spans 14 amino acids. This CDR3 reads CSVRPRGSYNEQFF. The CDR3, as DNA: TGCAGTGTTAGGCCGCGGGGCTCCTACAATGAGCAGTTCTTC.

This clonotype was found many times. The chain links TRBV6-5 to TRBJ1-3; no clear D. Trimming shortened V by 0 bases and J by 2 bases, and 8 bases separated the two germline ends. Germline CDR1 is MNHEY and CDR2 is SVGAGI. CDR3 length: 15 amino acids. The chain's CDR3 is CASSYSGGTGNTIYF. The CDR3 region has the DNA TGTGCCAGCAGTTACTCCGGAGGAACTGGAAACACCATATATTTT.

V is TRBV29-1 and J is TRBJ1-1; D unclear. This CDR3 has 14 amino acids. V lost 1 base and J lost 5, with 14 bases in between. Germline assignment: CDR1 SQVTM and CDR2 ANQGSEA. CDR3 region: CSVEAGGSSTEAFF. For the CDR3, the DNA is TGCAGCGTTGAAGCGGGAGGGTCTAGTACTGAAGCTTTCTTT. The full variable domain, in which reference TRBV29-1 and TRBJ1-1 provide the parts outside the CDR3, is SAVISQKPSRDICQRGTSLTIQCQVDSQVTMMFWYRQQPGQSLTLIATANQGSEATYESGFVIDKFPISRPNLTFSTLTVSNMSPEDSSIYLCSVEAGGSSTEAFFGQGTRLTVV.

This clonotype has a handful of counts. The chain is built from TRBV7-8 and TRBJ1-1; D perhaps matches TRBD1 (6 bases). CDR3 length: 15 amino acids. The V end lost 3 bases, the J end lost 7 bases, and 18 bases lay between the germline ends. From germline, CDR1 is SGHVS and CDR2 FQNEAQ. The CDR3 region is CASSFPLGGAREAFF. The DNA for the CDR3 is TGTGCCAGCAGCTTTCCCCTAGGGGGGGCGCGTGAAGCTTTCTTT.

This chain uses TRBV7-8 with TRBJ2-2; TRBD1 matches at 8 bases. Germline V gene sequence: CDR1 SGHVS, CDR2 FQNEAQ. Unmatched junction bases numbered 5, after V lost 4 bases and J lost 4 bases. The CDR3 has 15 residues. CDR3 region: CASSSQGARTGELFF. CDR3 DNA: TGTGCCAGCAGCTCGCAGGGGGCTCGCACCGGGGAGCTGTTTTTT. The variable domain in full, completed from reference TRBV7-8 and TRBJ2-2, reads GAGVSQSPRYKVAKRGQDVALRCDPISGHVSLFWYQQALGQGPEFLTYFQNEAQLDKSGLPSDRFFAERPEGSVSTLKIQRTQQEDSAVYLCASSSQGARTGELFFGEGSRLTVL.

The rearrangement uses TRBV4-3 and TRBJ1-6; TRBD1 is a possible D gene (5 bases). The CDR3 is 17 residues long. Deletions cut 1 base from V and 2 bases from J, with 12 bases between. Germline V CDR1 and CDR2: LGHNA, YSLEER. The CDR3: CASSQVGTATYNSPLHF. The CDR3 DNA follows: TGCGCCAGCAGCCAAGTCGGGACGGCCACCTATAATTCACCCCTCCACTTT.

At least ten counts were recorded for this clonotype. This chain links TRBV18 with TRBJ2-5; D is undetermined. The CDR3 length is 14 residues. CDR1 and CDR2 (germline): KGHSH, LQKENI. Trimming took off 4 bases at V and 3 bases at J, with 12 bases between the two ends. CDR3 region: CASSLGRNKETQYF. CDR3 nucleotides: TGTGCCAGCTCACTCGGACGGAATAAAGAGACCCAGTACTTC.